A single sample gave rise to the 16 T cell receptor beta chains below, sequenced in a study of blood T cell repertoires in COVID-19. Some clones are missing from TCRdb's copy, which holds only in-frame ones; the method was immunoSEQ multiplex PCR. This sample carries about 210,000 clones, over 70% of them seen once, and the ten largest clones take roughly 8.2%. Sequences were obtained from peripheral blood. These receptors came from a woman in her 50s with acute or convalescent COVID-19.

The genes are TRBV7-9 and TRBJ2-7; 12 bases are shared with TRBD1. Per the germline V gene, CDR1 is SEHNR and CDR2 is FQNEAQ (reference sequence). Unmatched junction bases numbered 12, after V lost 2 bases and J lost 7 bases. The CDR3 spans 17 residues. CDR3 DNA sequence: TGTGCCAGCAGCTTACTTACACCGGGACAGGGGGCAGGGGAGCAGTACTTC. Its translation is CASSLLTPGQGAGEQYF.

This CDR3 reads CASSPGTPMAYEQYF. CDR3 nucleotide sequence: TGTGCCAGCAGCCCCGGGACTCCGATGGCATACGAGCAGTACTTC. The chain has TRBV3-1 (or the pseudogene TRBV3-2) and TRBJ2-7, with a possible D match to TRBD2 (6 bases). Germline values: CDR1 LGHDT, CDR2 YNNKEL (reference sequence). The CDR3 is made up of 15 amino acids. Trimming shortened V by 4 bases and J by 4 bases, and 17 bases separated the two germline ends.

V and J are TRBV4-2 and TRBJ2-7; weak D call: TRBD2 (5 bases). V lost 1 base to trimming and J lost 4 bases, with 14 bases between them. Germline CDR1 is LGHNA and CDR2 is YNFKEQ. This CDR3 is 15 amino acids long. The CDR3, as DNA: TGTGCCAGCAGCCAAGGGAGAGGGATTATTTACGAGCAGTACTTC. It codes for CASSQGRGIIYEQYF.

The chain recombines TRBV11-2 with TRBJ2-5; D is unclear. CDR3 length: 11 residues. Trimming cost V 5 bases and J 4 bases, with 5 bases left between them. Germline CDR1 and CDR2: SGHAT and FQNNGV. Here the CDR3 reads CASSHGETQYF. The CDR3 DNA is TGTGCCAGCAGCCACGGAGAGACCCAGTACTTC.

The table lists this clone with a count of one. J is TRBJ2-7 and V is TRBV27; 11 positions match TRBD2. This CDR3 comprises 14 residues. J was trimmed by 6 bases and V by 2 bases; bases with no gene match: 3. Germline values: CDR1 MNHEY, CDR2 SMNVEV (reference sequence). The CDR3 region is CASSLAGLAGEQYF. The CDR3 DNA sequence: TGTGCCAGCAGTTTAGCTGGACTAGCGGGCGAGCAGTACTTC.

The chain has TRBV6-2 or TRBV6-3 and TRBJ1-2; no definite D call. The CDR3 has 15 residues. Germline-derived CDR1 and CDR2 are MNHEY and SVGEGT. The ends were cut back, 4 bases at V and 4 bases at J, with 16 bases in the middle. CDR3 in amino acids: CASSLEGYFLYGYTF. Written as DNA, the CDR3 is TGTGCCAGCAGTTTGGAGGGTTACTTCCTCTATGGCTACACCTTC.

To note about this clone: The junction departs from germline at one end; a sequencing error may be responsible. The CDR3 nucleotides are TGTGCCAGCAGCCAGGCCAAGGGACAGGGGTCCTACGAGCAGTACTTT. Translating gives CASSQAKGQGSYEQYF. This sequence joins TRBV4-2 and TRBJ2-7; 10 bases line up with TRBD1. CDR1 LGHNA and CDR2 YNFKEQ come from the germline V gene. This CDR3 is built from 16 residues.

The chain uses TRBV24-1 and TRBJ2-5; D is unresolved. V lost 5 bases and J 0 bases, leaving 9 bases between the germline ends. The CDR3 consists of 14 residues. Germline values: CDR1 KGHDR, CDR2 SFDVKD. The CDR3: CATSGPGYQETQYF. CDR3 coding DNA: TGTGCCACCAGTGGGCCGGGTTACCAAGAGACCCAGTACTTC.

The chain couples TRBV5-1 to TRBJ2-1; 8 bases line up with TRBD1. This CDR3 has 15 residues. CDR1 and CDR2 (germline): SGHRS, YFSETQ. The V gene end was trimmed by 2 bases and the J gene end by 6 bases; junction bases not matched to a gene: 7. The chain's CDR3 is CASSLWTGYGNEQFF. CDR3 DNA: TGCGCCAGCAGCTTATGGACAGGGTATGGCAATGAGCAGTTCTTC.

The chain couples TRBV28 to TRBJ2-5; a possible D gene is TRBD2 (5 bases). CDR1 and CDR2 from the germline V gene are MDHEN and SYDVKM. Trimming removed 1 base from V and 5 bases from J, with 14 bases in between. The CDR3 consists of 15 residues. The CDR3 sequence: CASSLSRPSGETQYF. The CDR3 DNA reads TGTGCCAGCAGTTTATCACGGCCCTCGGGGGAGACCCAGTACTTC.

There are a few counts of this clone. The chain employs TRBV2 and TRBJ2-2; possibly TRBD1 for D (5 bases). The V end was cut by 10 bases, the J end by 6 bases, with 15 bases between. Per germline, CDR1 SNHLY and CDR2 FYNNEI. The length of the CDR3 is 13 residues. This chain's CDR3 is CATRGQLAGELFF. CDR3 DNA sequence: TGTGCCACCCGTGGACAACTTGCCGGGGAGCTGTTTTTT.

As to this clone: The identical CDR3 is also encoded by other nucleotide sequences in the sample. The V call is TRBV3-1 (or the pseudogene TRBV3-2), the J call TRBJ2-3; 10 bases fit TRBD2. Per the germline V gene, CDR1 is LGHDT and CDR2 is YNNKEL (reference sequence). The CDR3 loop spans 18 amino acids. Germline trimming cut 0 bases from V and 0 bases from J; bases unmatched to any gene: 6. The CDR3 DNA reads TGTGCCAGCAGCCAAGATGGGAGCGGGAGGGGAAGCACAGATACGCAGTATTTT. This codes for CASSQDGSGRGSTDTQYF.

The CDR3 reads CASSGTSGNTGELFF. CDR3 in DNA: TGTGCCAGCTCCGGGACTAGCGGGAACACCGGGGAGCTGTTTTTT. The chain employs TRBV6-5 and TRBJ2-2; 11 bases are a match to TRBD2. Germline loops: CDR1 MNHEY, CDR2 SVGAGI. The CDR3 spans 15 residues. The trim removed 8 bases at V and 1 base at J, leaving 3 bases unmatched.

This clone was seen once. The CDR3 reads CASSGRGVAEAFF. CDR3 nucleotides: TGTGCCAGCTCAGGGAGGGGGGTGGCTGAAGCTTTCTTT. This chain joins TRBV27 and TRBJ1-1; D may be TRBD1 (6 bases). The CDR3 loop spans 13 amino acids. Germline V CDR1 and CDR2: MNHEY, SMNVEV (reference sequence). The germline V and J ends were trimmed by 8 bases and 6 bases, with 16 bases remaining between them.

The chain links TRBV13 to TRBJ2-7; 8 bases are shared with TRBD1. The J segment lost 4 bases and the V segment lost 2 bases, leaving 1 base of the junction unmatched. Germline V gene data show CDR1 as PRHDT and CDR2 as FYEKMQ (reference sequence). The CDR3 is made up of 13 amino acids. In DNA, the CDR3 is TGTGCCAGCAGCTTAACAGGGGGGTACGAGCAGTACTTC. This encodes CASSLTGGYEQYF.

This chain links TRBV2 with TRBJ2-5; D ambiguous. Trimming cost V 8 bases and J 1 base, with 5 bases left between them. The germline CDR1 and CDR2 sequences are SNHLY and FYNNEI. The CDR3 sequence is 11 residues long. CDR3 loop: CASRFQETQYF. The DNA for the CDR3 is TGTGCCAGCCGGTTCCAAGAGACCCAGTACTTC.